This T cell receptor beta chain derives from a study of blood T cells in healthy people across ages. A second PCR of 7 to 11 cycles used a sample-barcoded 5' primer and a J-beta primer mix. TCRdb fed the 5' RACE reads into MiXCR, producing one record per CDR3 protein. The table shows over 950,000 distinct CDR3 sequences, with 30% to 40% occurring only once. The germline V gene encodes CDR1 SGHTA and CDR2 FQGNSA. This CDR3 comprises 19 residues. Trimming removed 5 bases from V and 2 bases from J, with 22 bases in between. Sequencing input: blood. The clonotype comes from a man younger than 30 in good health. V usage is TRBV7-2 and J usage is TRBJ1-6; D remains ambiguous. The CDR3 nucleotides read TGTGCCAGCAGCATAGAGTCATCGGCCCTGAGCCCCTATAATTCACCCCTCCACTTT. Amino acid sequence: CASSIESSALSPYNSPLHF. Together with reference TRBV7-2 and TRBJ1-6, the CDR3 gives the full variable domain: GAGVSQSPSNKVTEKGKDVELRCDPISGHTALYWYRQSLGQGLEFLIYFQGNSAPDKSGLPSDRFSAERTGGSVSTLTIQRTQQEDSAVYLCASSIESSALSPYNSPLHFGNGTRLTVT.